At least ten counts were recorded for the clone carrying this TCR beta chain. Time point denoted: newly diagnosed GD, antithyroid drugs for less than 3 months. RNA isolated from PBMCs was used to make the TCR library. These data belong to a study of regulatory T cells in long-lasting Graves disease. Germline V gives CDR1 MGHDK, CDR2 SYGVNS. CDR3 size: 17 residues. J gave up 6 bases and V 2 bases, and 13 bases lay outside the gene matches. For TCR beta, libraries came from iRepertoire HTBI primers and Arm-PCR of CDR3 regions. TCRdb reprocessed the multiplex PCR reads via MiXCR and lists one record per CDR3 protein. Seen here are about 220,000 distinct CDR3 sequences, approximately 18% observed once, and the top ten hold roughly 12%. These same records also appear under a second study, on T cells in Graves' hyperthyroidism and ophthalmopathy. That study adds: Diagnoses rested on clinical symptoms, serum thyroxine and TRAb, thyroid ultrasound and orbital computed tomography.

The V gene is TRBV25-1, the J gene TRBJ1-1; 9 nucleotides line up with TRBD1. The specimen comprised peripheral blood mononuclear cells (PBMCs), sampled at new diagnosis, from a patient treated with antithyroid drugs. The TCR comes from a woman aged 25 to 45 with Graves disease. The CDR3 loop is CASSEEGTRTGASEAFF. CDR3 sequence (DNA): TGTGCCAGCAGTGAAGAAGGAACCCGGACAGGGGCGTCTGAAGCTTTCTTT.